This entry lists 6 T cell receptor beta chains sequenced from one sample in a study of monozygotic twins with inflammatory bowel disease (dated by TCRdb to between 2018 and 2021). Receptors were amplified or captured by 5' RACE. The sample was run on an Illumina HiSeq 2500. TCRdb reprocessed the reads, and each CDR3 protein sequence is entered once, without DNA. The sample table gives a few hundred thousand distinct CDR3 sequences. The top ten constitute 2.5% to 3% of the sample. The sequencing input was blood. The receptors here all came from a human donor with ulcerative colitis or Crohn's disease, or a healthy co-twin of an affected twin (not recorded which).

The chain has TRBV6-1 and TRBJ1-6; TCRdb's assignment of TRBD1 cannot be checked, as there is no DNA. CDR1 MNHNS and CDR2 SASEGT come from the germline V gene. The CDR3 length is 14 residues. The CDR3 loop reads CASEVDRLGSSLHF.

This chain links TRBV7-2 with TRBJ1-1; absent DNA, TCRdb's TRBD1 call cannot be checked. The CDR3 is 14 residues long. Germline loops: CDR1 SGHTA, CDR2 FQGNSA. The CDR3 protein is CASGYPGANTEAFF.

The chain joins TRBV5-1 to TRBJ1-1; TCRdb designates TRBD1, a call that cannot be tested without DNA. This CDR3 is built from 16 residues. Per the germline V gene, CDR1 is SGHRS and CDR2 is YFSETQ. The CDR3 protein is CASSLGTGGSNTEAFF. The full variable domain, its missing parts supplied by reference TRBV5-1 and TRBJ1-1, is KAGVTQTPRYLIKTRGQQVTLSCSPISGHRSVSWYQQTPGQGLQFLFEYFSETQRNKGNFPGRFSGRQFSNSRSEMNVSTLELGDSALYLCASSLGTGGSNTEAFFGQGTRLTVV.

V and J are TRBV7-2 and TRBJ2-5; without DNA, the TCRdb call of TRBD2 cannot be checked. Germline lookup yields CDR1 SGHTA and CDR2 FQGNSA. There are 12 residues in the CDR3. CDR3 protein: CASLDSSGTQYF. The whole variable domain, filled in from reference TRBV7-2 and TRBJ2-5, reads GAGVSQSPSNKVTEKGKDVELRCDPISGHTALYWYRQSLGQGLEFLIYFQGNSAPDKSGLPSDRFSAERTGGSVSTLTIQRTQQEDSAVYLCASLDSSGTQYFGPGTRLLVL.

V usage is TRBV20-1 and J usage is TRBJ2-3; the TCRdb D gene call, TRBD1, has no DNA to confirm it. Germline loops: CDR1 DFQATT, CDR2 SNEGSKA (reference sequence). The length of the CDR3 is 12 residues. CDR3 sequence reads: CSATTGPWTQYF.

The chain's CDR3 is CASSYTGGAQDTQYF. V usage is TRBV5-6 and J usage is TRBJ2-3; TCRdb proposes TRBD2, but this gene call is untestable without DNA. The CDR3 covers 15 residues. Germline loops: CDR1 SGHDT, CDR2 YYEEEE.